Each of the 28 T cell receptor beta chains below was sequenced from the same sample in a study of T cells in Graves' hyperthyroidism and ophthalmopathy (dated by TCRdb to about 2019). The library was made by multiplex PCR. Sequencing was carried out with an Illumina HiSeq 2000. The TCR beta CDR3 regions were amplified from RNA transcripts. For the first round of RT-PCR on the TCR CDR3, the HTBI primer set was used together with the Qiagen OneStep RT-PCR kit. TCRdb took the public reads, trimmed them with fastp at Q25, ran MiXCR for clone calling and kept in-frame beta chains. A single entry per CDR3 protein holds the most common genes and DNA from its merged rows. This sample has more than 300,000 distinct CDR3 sequences in its table, and about a sixth of those were observed once. The top ten hold roughly a third of the sample. The source material was blood. These TCRs come from a woman aged 25 to 45 with Graves' hyperthyroidism that later progressed to Graves' ophthalmopathy.

This clonotype was counted only a few times. V is TRBV4-1 and J is TRBJ1-3; D possibly corresponds to TRBD1 (5 bases). V was pared by 2 bases and J by 0 bases, with 17 bases between. The CDR3 is made up of 18 amino acids. Germline CDR1 MGHRA, CDR2 YSYEKL. For the CDR3, the DNA is TGCGCCAGCAGCCAACCCCGGGACGGCTCTTCCTCTGGAAACACCATATATTTT. Translated, it gives CASSQPRDGSSSGNTIYF.

This clonotype was recorded at least ten times. CDR3 protein: CASSWGQGAYGYTF. In DNA form, the CDR3 reads TGTGCCAGCAGCTGGGGACAGGGGGCATATGGCTACACCTTC. V is TRBV7-2 and J is TRBJ1-2; TRBD1 matches 12 bases. The V segment lost 4 bases and the J segment 5 bases; nucleotides outside the gene matches: 2. CDR3 length: 14 residues. The V gene's germline CDR1 is SGHTA and CDR2 FQGNSA.

The chain links TRBV11-2 to TRBJ1-1; TRBD1 matches at 7 bases. The CDR3 has 13 residues. Trimming took 5 bases from V and 8 from J; bases not matched to a gene: 8. Germline assignment: CDR1 SGHAT and CDR2 FQNNGV. The CDR3 nucleotides read TGTGCCAGCAGCCTTTACGTGGGACAGGAAGCTTTCTTT. Its protein product is CASSLYVGQEAFF. Using reference TRBV11-2 and TRBJ1-1 for the parts outside the CDR3, the full variable domain is EAGVAQSPRYKIIEKRQSVAFWCNPISGHATLYWYQQILGQGPKLLIQFQNNGVVDDSQLPKDRFSAERLKGVDSTLKIQPAKLEDSAVYLCASSLYVGQEAFFGQGTRLTVV.

The V and J genes are TRBV7-2 and TRBJ1-1; no clear D. The CDR3 contains 19 residues. The germline CDR1 and CDR2 sequences are SGHTA and FQGNSA. The V gene lost 2 bases and the J gene lost 0 bases, with 22 bases spanning the gap. Here the CDR3 reads CASSLLGPLSTYMNTEAFF. The CDR3 bases are TGTGCCAGCAGCTTACTCGGCCCCCTAAGTACCTACATGAACACTGAAGCTTTCTTT.

This clonotype was counted a single time. The chain is built from TRBV3-1 and TRBJ1-4, with D maybe TRBD1 (6 bases). V was pared by 4 bases and J by 4 bases, with 22 bases between. Germline V gives CDR1 LGHDT, CDR2 YNNKEL (reference sequence). This CDR3 spans 18 amino acids. CDR3 bases: TGTGCCAGCAGCCTTGAGCCAAAAGGAGGGGGAGGTAATGAAAAACTGTTTTTT. Translating gives CASSLEPKGGGGNEKLFF.

This clonotype was seen repeatedly, ten times or more. This chain connects TRBV28 to TRBJ2-7; 7 nucleotides line up with TRBD2. Germline V gene lookup returns CDR1 MDHEN and CDR2 SYDVKM. The V segment lost 11 bases and the J segment 3 bases; nucleotides outside the gene matches: 4. The CDR3 totals 11 residues. CDR3 residues: CARGEVYEQYF. CDR3 sequence (DNA): TGTGCCCGGGGGGAAGTCTACGAGCAGTACTTC.

The rearrangement links TRBV11-3 to TRBJ1-1; no firm D call. The CDR3 covers 16 residues. The germline V and J ends were trimmed by 4 bases and 0 bases, with 15 bases remaining between them. Germline loops: CDR1 SGHNT, CDR2 YENEEA. This chain's CDR3 is CASSSSGMNLNTEAFF. The CDR3 nucleotides read TGTGCCAGCAGCTCCAGCGGTATGAACCTGAACACTGAAGCTTTCTTT. The whole variable domain, filled in from reference TRBV11-3 and TRBJ1-1, reads EAGVVQSPRYKIIEKKQPVAFWCNPISGHNTLYWYLQNLGQGPELLIRYENEEAVDDSQLPKDRFSAERLKGVDSTLKIQPAELGDSAVYLCASSSSGMNLNTEAFFGQGTRLTVV.

At least ten counts were recorded for this clonotype. This chain joins TRBV7-9 and TRBJ2-3; D is ambiguous. CDR1 and CDR2 (germline): SEHNR, FQNEAQ (reference sequence). The CDR3 has 13 residues. V was cut by 2 bases and J by 4 bases, with 7 bases left in between. The CDR3 nucleotides are TGTGCCAGCAGCTTAATGGGCCCAGATACGCAGTATTTT. Amino acid sequence: CASSLMGPDTQYF.

This clonotype has a count of ten or more. V gene TRBV28 combines with J gene TRBJ1-5; D uncertain. Trimming pared 6 bases from V and 3 bases from J, leaving 18 bases between. This CDR3 comprises 16 residues. Germline-derived CDR1 and CDR2 are MDHEN and SYDVKM. CDR3: CASRPTAAGINQPQHF. In nucleotides, the CDR3 is TGTGCCAGCAGACCCACAGCGGCGGGTATCAATCAGCCCCAGCATTTT.

The chain carries TRBV18 and TRBJ2-3; TRBD1 matches at 9 bases. V was clipped by 8 bases and J by 5 bases; unmatched bases: 5. CDR3 length: 13 amino acids. The germline V gene has CDR1 KGHSH and CDR2 LQKENI. CDR3 loop: CASRTGERDTQYF. The CDR3 DNA is TGTGCCAGCAGGACAGGGGAGAGAGATACGCAGTATTTT.

In this sample, this clonotype turned up many times. The V gene is TRBV6-5, the J gene TRBJ1-2; no definite D call. Trimming removed 4 bases from V and 8 bases from J, with 14 bases in between. CDR3 length: 13 residues. Germline values: CDR1 MNHEY, CDR2 SVGAGI. This CDR3 reads CASSSRSLVGYTF. For the CDR3, the DNA is TGTGCCAGCAGTTCGCGTTCGTTGGTGGGCTACACCTTC.

This clonotype was seen a few times. The rearrangement joins TRBV5-1 to TRBJ2-5; D remains unclear. Germline V CDR1 and CDR2: SGHRS, YFSETQ. Trimming pared 2 bases from V and 3 bases from J, leaving 14 bases between. The CDR3 extends over 15 amino acids. Written as DNA, the CDR3 is TGCGCCAGCAGCTTCGCGGATCCCGAAAAAGAGACCCAGTACTTC. Amino acids: CASSFADPEKETQYF.

This clonotype was counted at least ten times. The chain is built from TRBV20-1 and TRBJ2-1; 9 bases line up with TRBD2. The germline CDR1 and CDR2 sequences are DFQATT and SNEGSKA (reference sequence). The CDR3 runs to 15 residues. V was pared by 2 bases and J by 1 base, with 3 bases of the junction left unmatched. The CDR3 is CSARPTSGSYNEQFF. The CDR3 nucleotides read TGCAGTGCTAGACCGACTAGCGGTTCCTACAATGAGCAGTTCTTC.

This clonotype occurred many times. The chain links TRBV7-9 to TRBJ2-3, with D possibly TRBD2 on 6 matching bases. The CDR3 loop spans 15 amino acids. V shed 7 bases and J shed 0 bases, with 14 bases lying between them. Germline V gene lookup returns CDR1 SEHNR and CDR2 FQNEAQ (reference sequence). Written as DNA, the CDR3 is TGTGCCAGCACCCTGGGTAGCGGCAGCACAGATACGCAGTATTTT. This codes for CASTLGSGSTDTQYF.

This clonotype was counted at least ten times. The rearrangement joins TRBV7-9 to TRBJ2-5; maybe TRBD2 (6 bases). The ends were cut back, 3 bases at V and 2 bases at J, with 10 bases in the middle. This CDR3 comprises 14 residues. Germline V gene sequence: CDR1 SEHNR, CDR2 FQNEAQ (reference sequence). The CDR3 sequence: CASSLGLGQETQYF. The CDR3 bases are TGTGCCAGCAGCTTGGGACTTGGACAAGAGACCCAGTACTTC.

This clonotype has just a few counts. The chain recombines TRBV4-1 with TRBJ2-2, with D possibly called TRBD1 or TRBD2 (5 bases each). This CDR3 contains 15 residues. Trimming cost V 0 bases and J 6 bases, with 11 bases left between them. In germline, CDR1 is MGHRA, CDR2 YSYEKL. The CDR3 sequence is CASSQDSWDAGELFF. The CDR3 DNA is TGCGCCAGCAGCCAAGATTCATGGGACGCCGGGGAGCTGTTTTTT.

This clonotype came up many times. This chain joins TRBV7-8 and TRBJ1-1; possible D gene TRBD1, 5 bases. Germline V gene lookup returns CDR1 SGHVS and CDR2 FQNEAQ. This CDR3 is built from 14 residues. Trimming took 5 bases from V and 3 from J, leaving 13 bases between them. The CDR3 sequence is CASSDLVGDTEAFF. DNA for the CDR3: TGTGCCAGCAGCGACCTGGTAGGGGACACTGAAGCTTTCTTT. Combining the CDR3 with reference TRBV7-8 and TRBJ1-1 gives the whole variable domain GAGVSQSPRYKVAKRGQDVALRCDPISGHVSLFWYQQALGQGPEFLTYFQNEAQLDKSGLPSDRFFAERPEGSVSTLKIQRTQQEDSAVYLCASSDLVGDTEAFFGQGTRLTVV.

At least ten counts were recorded for this clonotype. V is TRBV25-1 and J is TRBJ1-6; D gene uncertain. Per germline, CDR1 MGHDK and CDR2 SYGVNS. This CDR3 is 13 amino acids long. V dropped 8 bases and J dropped 8 bases, with 13 bases sitting between them. The CDR3 coding sequence is TGTGCCAGCGGAGAGCATACGTATTCACCCCTCCACTTT. It specifies CASGEHTYSPLHF.

This clonotype was detected many times. V is TRBV5-6 and J is TRBJ1-1; D is unclear. Germline V lookup: CDR1 SGHDT, CDR2 YYEEEE. The CDR3 is 14 amino acids. Trimming took 4 bases from V and 7 from J, leaving 17 bases between them. The CDR3: CASSQRKRELEAFF. For the CDR3, the DNA is TGTGCCAGCAGCCAGAGAAAGAGGGAGCTTGAAGCTTTCTTT.

This clonotype was found many times. The chain has TRBV7-6 and TRBJ1-1, with TRBD1 identical over 9 bases. This CDR3 contains 15 residues. Germline V gene data show CDR1 as SGHVS and CDR2 as FNYEAQ. With V trimmed by 5 bases and J by 5 bases, 9 bases remained unmatched. Here the CDR3 DNA reads TGTGCCAGCAGCCCATTGACAGGGGGTCAGACTGAAGCTTTCTTT. This translates into CASSPLTGGQTEAFF.

This clonotype has ten or more counts. The V and J genes are TRBV7-9 and TRBJ1-1, with D hard to call. Per the germline V gene, CDR1 is SEHNR and CDR2 is FQNEAQ (reference sequence). CDR3 length: 16 amino acids. With 4 bases removed from V and 1 base from J, the gap between germline ends came to 16 bases. CDR3 nucleotides: TGTGCCAGCAGCTCCTCTCCAGGCAATAGGAACACTGAAGCTTTCTTT. This codes for CASSSSPGNRNTEAFF.

This clonotype appeared many times. The CDR3 region is CASSQDRRIGQETQYF. DNA for the CDR3: TGTGCCAGCAGCCAAGATCGGAGAATAGGACAAGAGACCCAGTACTTC. This chain uses TRBV3-1 with TRBJ2-5; D unclear. There are 16 residues in the CDR3. Trimming cost V 0 bases and J 2 bases, with 13 bases left between them. Germline CDR1 and CDR2: LGHDT and YNNKEL (reference sequence).

This clonotype has only a few counts. This sequence joins TRBV6-1 and TRBJ1-4; unclear D gene. Germline CDR1 is MNHNS and CDR2 is SASEGT. The CDR3 has 16 amino acids. Trimming took 8 bases from V and 5 from J, leaving 21 bases between them. The CDR3 DNA is TGTGCCAGCCTTCCACGCCTCGGGGTGAGAAATGAAAAACTGTTTTTT. Its protein product is CASLPRLGVRNEKLFF.

About this clonotype itself: This could be a read error, since a much larger clone is one nucleotide away. This chain connects TRBV7-2 to TRBJ1-2, with TRBD1 identical over 11 bases. The CDR3 runs 17 residues. Germline V gives CDR1 SGHTA, CDR2 FQGNSA. The CDR3 nucleotides read TGCGCCAGCAGCCCAGGACAGGGGGCTTCTATGAACTATGGCTACACCTTC. Amino acid sequence: CASSPGQGASMNYGYTF.

The rearrangement joins TRBV28 to TRBJ2-7, with D uncertain. The CDR3 extends over 14 amino acids. The V and J ends lost 5 bases and 2 bases respectively, with 13 bases between them. Per the germline V gene, CDR1 is MDHEN and CDR2 is SYDVKM. Here the CDR3 reads CASSPKESPYEQYF. CDR3 nucleotides: TGTGCCAGCAGTCCGAAGGAGAGCCCCTACGAGCAGTACTTC.

As concerns this clonotype: Given a much more abundant clone one base away, this may be a read error. A read error is likely, as this CDR3 ends without the conserved phenylalanine or tryptophan. The chain links TRBV2 to TRBJ1-2; weak D call: TRBD1 (6 bases). Germline loops: CDR1 SNHLY, CDR2 FYNNEI. The CDR3 sequence is 15 residues long. V lost 1 base to trimming and J lost 4 bases, with 13 bases between them. The CDR3 DNA sequence: TGTGCCAGCAGTGAAGGGGCAGGGGATACCTATGGCTACACCCTC. This translates into CASSEGAGDTYGYTL.

This clonotype showed up many times. This chain uses TRBV28 with TRBJ1-1; D uncertain. Germline V gene lookup returns CDR1 MDHEN and CDR2 SYDVKM. CDR3 length: 12 residues. The V end was cut by 7 bases, the J end by 4 bases, with 10 bases between. The CDR3 DNA is TGTGCCAGCACCCCAAAGGGCACTGAAGCTTTCTTT. This encodes CASTPKGTEAFF. Variable domain in full (rest from reference TRBV28 and TRBJ1-1): DVKVTQSSRYLVKRTGEKVFLECVQDMDHENMFWYRQDPGLGLRLIYFSYDVKMKEKGDIPEGYSVSREKKERFSLILESASTNQTSMYLCASTPKGTEAFFGQGTRLTVV.

In this sample, this clonotype turned up many times. The chain links TRBV20-1 to TRBJ1-1; unclear D gene. There are 11 residues in the CDR3. From germline, CDR1 is DFQATT and CDR2 SNEGSKA (reference sequence). The V end was cut by 4 bases, the J end by 1 base, with 4 bases between. CDR3: CSATQNTEAFF. CDR3 sequence (DNA): TGCAGTGCTACGCAGAACACTGAAGCTTTCTTT.